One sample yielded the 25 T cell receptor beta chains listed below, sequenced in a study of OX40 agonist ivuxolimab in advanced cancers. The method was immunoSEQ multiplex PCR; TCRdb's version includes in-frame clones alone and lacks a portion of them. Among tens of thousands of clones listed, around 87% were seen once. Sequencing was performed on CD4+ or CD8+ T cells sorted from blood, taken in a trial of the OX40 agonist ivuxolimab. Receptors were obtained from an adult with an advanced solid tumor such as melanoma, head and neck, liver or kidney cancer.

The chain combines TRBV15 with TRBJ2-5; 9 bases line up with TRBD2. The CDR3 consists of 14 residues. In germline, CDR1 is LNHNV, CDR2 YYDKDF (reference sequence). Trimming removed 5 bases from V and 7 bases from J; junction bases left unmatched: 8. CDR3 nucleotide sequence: TGTGCCACCAGCCAAGGGCGGGGGGGCGGGACCCAGTACTTC. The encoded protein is CATSQGRGGGTQYF. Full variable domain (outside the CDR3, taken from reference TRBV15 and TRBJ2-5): DAMVIQNPRYQVTQFGKPVTLSCSQTLNHNVMYWYQQKSSQAPKLLFHYYDKDFNNEADTPDNFQSRRPNTSFCFLDIRSPGLGDTAMYLCATSQGRGGGTQYFGPGTRLLVL.

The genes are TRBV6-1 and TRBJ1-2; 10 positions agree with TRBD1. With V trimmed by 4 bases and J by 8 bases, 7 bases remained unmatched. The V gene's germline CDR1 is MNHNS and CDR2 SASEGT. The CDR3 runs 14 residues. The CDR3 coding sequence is TGTGCCAGCAGTGCCGGGACAGGGGAGAGGGGCTACACCTTC. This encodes CASSAGTGERGYTF.

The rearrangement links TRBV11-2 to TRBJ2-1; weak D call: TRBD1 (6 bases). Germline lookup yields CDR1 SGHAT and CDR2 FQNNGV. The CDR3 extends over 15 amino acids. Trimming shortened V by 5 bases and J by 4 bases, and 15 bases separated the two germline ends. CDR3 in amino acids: CASSRPTGTYNEQFF. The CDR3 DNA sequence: TGTGCCAGCAGCCGACCGACAGGAACTTACAATGAGCAGTTCTTC.

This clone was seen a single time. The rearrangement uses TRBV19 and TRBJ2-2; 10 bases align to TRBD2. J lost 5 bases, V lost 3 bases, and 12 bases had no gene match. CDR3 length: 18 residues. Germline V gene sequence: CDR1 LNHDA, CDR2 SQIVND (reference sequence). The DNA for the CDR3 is TGTGCCAGTAGTATTGAGCGGGGGGGCCTTGGTCGGACCGGGGAGCTGTTTTTT. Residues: CASSIERGGLGRTGELFF.

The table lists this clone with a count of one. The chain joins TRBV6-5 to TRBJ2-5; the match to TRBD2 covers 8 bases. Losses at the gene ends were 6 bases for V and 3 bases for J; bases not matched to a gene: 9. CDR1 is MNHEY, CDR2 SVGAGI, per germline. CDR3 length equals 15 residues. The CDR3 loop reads CASRGAGAGEETQYF. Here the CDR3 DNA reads TGTGCCAGCAGGGGGGCTGGAGCGGGGGAAGAGACCCAGTACTTC.

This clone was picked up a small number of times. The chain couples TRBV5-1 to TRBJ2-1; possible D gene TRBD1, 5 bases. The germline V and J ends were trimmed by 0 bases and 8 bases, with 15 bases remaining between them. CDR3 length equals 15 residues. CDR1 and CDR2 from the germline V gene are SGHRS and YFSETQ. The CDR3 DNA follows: TGCGCCAGCAGCTTGGGACAGCCTACAATGGATGAGCAGTTCTTC. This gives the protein CASSLGQPTMDEQFF. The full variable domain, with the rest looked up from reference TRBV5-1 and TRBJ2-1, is KAGVTQTPRYLIKTRGQQVTLSCSPISGHRSVSWYQQTPGQGLQFLFEYFSETQRNKGNFPGRFSGRQFSNSRSEMNVSTLELGDSALYLCASSLGQPTMDEQFFGPGTRLTVL.

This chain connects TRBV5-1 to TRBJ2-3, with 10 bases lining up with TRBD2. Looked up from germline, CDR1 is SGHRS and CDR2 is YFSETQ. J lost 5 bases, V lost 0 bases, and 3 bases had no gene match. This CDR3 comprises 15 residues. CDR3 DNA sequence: TGCGCCAGCAGCTTGGTCGGACTAGCGGAAGATACGCAGTATTTT. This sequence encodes CASSLVGLAEDTQYF.

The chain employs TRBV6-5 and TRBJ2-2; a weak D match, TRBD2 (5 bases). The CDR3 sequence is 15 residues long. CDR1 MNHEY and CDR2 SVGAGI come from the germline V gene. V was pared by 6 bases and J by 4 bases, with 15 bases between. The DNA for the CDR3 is TGTGCCAGCAGCGAGTCGGGGATAGGCACCGGGGAGCTGTTTTTT. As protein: CASSESGIGTGELFF.

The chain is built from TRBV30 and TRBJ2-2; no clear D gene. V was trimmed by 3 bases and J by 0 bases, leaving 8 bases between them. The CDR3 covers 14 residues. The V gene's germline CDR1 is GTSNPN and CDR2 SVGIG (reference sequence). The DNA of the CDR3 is TGTGCCTGGAGGACTTACCCGAACACCGGGGAGCTGTTTTTT. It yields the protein CAWRTYPNTGELFF. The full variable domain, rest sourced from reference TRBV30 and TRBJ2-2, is SQTIHQWPATLVQPVGSPLSLECTVEGTSNPNLYWYRQAAGRGLQLLFYSVGIGQISSEVPQNLSASRPQDRQFILSSKKLLLSDSGFYLCAWRTYPNTGELFFGEGSRLTVL.

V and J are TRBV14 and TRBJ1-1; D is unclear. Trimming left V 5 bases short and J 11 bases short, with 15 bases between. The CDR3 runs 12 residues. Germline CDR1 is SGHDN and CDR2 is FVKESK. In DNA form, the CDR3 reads TGTGCCAGCAGCAAGGGTCGCGGGAAGGCTTTCTTT. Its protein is CASSKGRGKAFF.

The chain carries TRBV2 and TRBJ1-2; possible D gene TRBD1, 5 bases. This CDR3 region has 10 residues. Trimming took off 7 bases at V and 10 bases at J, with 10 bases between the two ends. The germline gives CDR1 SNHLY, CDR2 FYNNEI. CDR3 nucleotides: TGTGCCAGCACCCCGGGGGACTACACCTTC. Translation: CASTPGDYTF.

CDR3 DNA: TGTGCCAGCAGCTCGTCCCTGAACACTGAAGCTTTCTTT. Translating it yields CASSSSLNTEAFF. The chain carries TRBV4-2 and TRBJ1-1; D is uncertain. This CDR3 contains 13 residues. Between the trimmed V and J ends, which lost 5 bases and 0 bases, there was a span of 7 bases. CDR1 and CDR2 from the germline V gene are LGHNA and YNFKEQ.

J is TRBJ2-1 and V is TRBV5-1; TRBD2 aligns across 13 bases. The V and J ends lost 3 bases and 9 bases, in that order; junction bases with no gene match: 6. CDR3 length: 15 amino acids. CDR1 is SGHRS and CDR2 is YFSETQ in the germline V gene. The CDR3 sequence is CASSSLAGGLIEQFF. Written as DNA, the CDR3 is TGCGCCAGCAGCTCACTAGCGGGGGGGCTAATTGAGCAGTTCTTC. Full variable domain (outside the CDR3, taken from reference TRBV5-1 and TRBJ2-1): KAGVTQTPRYLIKTRGQQVTLSCSPISGHRSVSWYQQTPGQGLQFLFEYFSETQRNKGNFPGRFSGRQFSNSRSEMNVSTLELGDSALYLCASSSLAGGLIEQFFGPGTRLTVL.

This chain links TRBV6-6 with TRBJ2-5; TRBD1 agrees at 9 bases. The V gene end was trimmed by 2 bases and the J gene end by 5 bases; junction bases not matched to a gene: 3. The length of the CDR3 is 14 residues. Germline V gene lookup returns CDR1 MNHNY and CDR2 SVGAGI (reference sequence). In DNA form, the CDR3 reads TGTGCCAGCAGTTACACAGGGGGCGAGGAGACCCAGTACTTC. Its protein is CASSYTGGEETQYF.

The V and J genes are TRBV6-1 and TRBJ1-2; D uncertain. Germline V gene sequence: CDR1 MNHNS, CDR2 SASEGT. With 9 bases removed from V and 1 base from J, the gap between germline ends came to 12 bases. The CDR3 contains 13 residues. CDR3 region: CASGVAFNYGYTF. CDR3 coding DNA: TGTGCCAGTGGGGTAGCCTTTAACTATGGCTACACCTTC.

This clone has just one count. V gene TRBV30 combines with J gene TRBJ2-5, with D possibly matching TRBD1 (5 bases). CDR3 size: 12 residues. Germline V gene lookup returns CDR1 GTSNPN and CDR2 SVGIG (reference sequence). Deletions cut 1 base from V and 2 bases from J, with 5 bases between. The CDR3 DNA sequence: TGTGCCTGGAGTGCAGGGCAAGAGACCCAGTACTTC. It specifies CAWSAGQETQYF.

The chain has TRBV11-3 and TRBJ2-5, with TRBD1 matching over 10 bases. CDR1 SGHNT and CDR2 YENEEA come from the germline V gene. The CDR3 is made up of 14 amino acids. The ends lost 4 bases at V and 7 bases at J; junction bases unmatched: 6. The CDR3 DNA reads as TGTGCCAGCAGCTCCGGGACAGGGGTAGTGACCCAGTACTTC. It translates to CASSSGTGVVTQYF.

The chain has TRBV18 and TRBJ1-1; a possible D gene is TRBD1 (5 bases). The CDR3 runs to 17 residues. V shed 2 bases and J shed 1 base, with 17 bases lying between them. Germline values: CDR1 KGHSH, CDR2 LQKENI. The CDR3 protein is CASSPSQGRLSNTEAFF. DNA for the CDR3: TGTGCCAGCTCACCATCTCAGGGAAGACTATCGAACACTGAAGCTTTCTTT.

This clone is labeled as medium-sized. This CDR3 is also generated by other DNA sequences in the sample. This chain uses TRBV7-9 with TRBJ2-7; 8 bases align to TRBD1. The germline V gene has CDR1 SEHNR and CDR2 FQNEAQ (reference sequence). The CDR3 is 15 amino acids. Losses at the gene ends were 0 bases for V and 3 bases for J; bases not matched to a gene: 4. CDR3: CASSLAPRGRYEQYF. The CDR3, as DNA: TGTGCCAGCAGCTTAGCCCCCAGGGGGCGCTACGAGCAGTACTTC.

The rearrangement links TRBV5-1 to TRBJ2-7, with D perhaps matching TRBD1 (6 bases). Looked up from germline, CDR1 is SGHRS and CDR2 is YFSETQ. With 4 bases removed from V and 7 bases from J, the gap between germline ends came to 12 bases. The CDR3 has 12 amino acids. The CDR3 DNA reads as TGCGCCAGCAGCAACAGGGTTGGGGAGCAGTACTTC. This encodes CASSNRVGEQYF.

The CDR3 spells CASSPRTGGTNIQYF. In nucleotides, the CDR3 is TGTGCCAGCAGCCCAAGGACAGGGGGCACAAACATTCAGTACTTC. The V gene is TRBV7-6, the J gene TRBJ2-4, with 11 nucleotides matching TRBD1. Trimming removed 5 bases from V and 6 bases from J; junction bases left unmatched: 6. Per the germline V gene, CDR1 is SGHVS and CDR2 is FNYEAQ. The CDR3 contains 15 residues.

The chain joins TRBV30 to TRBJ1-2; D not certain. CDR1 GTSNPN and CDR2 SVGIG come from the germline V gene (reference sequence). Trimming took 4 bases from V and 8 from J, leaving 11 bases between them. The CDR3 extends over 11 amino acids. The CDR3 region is CAWKKGSGYTF. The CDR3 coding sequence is TGTGCCTGGAAAAAAGGGAGCGGCTACACCTTC.

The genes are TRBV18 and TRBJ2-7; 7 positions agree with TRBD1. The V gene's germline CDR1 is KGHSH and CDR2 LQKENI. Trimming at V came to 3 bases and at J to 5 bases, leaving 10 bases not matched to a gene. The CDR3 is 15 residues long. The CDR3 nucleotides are TGTGCCAGCTCACCGGGGCAGGGGGAGACGGACGAGCAGTACTTC. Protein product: CASSPGQGETDEQYF. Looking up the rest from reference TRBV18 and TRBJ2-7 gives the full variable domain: NAGVMQNPRHLVRRRGQEARLRCSPMKGHSHVYWYRQLPEEGLKFMVYLQKENIIDESGMPKERFSAEFPKEGPSILRIQQVVRGDSAAYFCASSPGQGETDEQYFGPGTRLTVT.

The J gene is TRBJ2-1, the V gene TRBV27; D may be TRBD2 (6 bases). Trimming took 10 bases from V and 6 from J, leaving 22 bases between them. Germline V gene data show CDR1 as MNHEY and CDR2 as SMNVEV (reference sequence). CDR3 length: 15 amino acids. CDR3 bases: TGTGCCACCTCCCGTGGGGGGAGTCCGTCCAATGAGCAGTTCTTC. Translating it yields CATSRGGSPSNEQFF.

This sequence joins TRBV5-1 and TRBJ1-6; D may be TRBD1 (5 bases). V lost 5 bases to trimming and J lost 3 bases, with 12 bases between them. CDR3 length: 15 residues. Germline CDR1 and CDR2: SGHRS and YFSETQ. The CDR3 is CASSGGLSYNSPLHF. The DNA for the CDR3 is TGCGCCAGCAGTGGGGGACTGAGCTATAATTCACCCCTCCACTTT. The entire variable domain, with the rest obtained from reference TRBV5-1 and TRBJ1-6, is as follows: KAGVTQTPRYLIKTRGQQVTLSCSPISGHRSVSWYQQTPGQGLQFLFEYFSETQRNKGNFPGRFSGRQFSNSRSEMNVSTLELGDSALYLCASSGGLSYNSPLHFGNGTRLTVT.